Below are 21 T cell receptor beta chains sequenced from a single sample in a study of blood T cell repertoires in COVID-19. Here immunoSEQ multiplex PCR was the method, and the copy in TCRdb shows in-frame clones only, minus some. The data show about 150,000 clones, around 86% seen once. The sequenced material came from peripheral blood. These receptors were collected from a man aged 50-59 years who had recovered from COVID-19.

The rearrangement uses TRBV6-5 and TRBJ1-5, with 7 bases aligning to TRBD1. V dropped 2 bases and J dropped 4; count of bases not matched to a gene: 5. CDR1 and CDR2 from the germline V gene are MNHEY and SVGAGI. The CDR3 has 15 amino acids. CDR3 in amino acids: CASSYLQGSNQPQHF. CDR3 DNA sequence: TGTGCCAGCAGTTACCTACAGGGGTCGAATCAGCCCCAGCATTTT.

The chain links TRBV7-3 to TRBJ2-3, with 7 positions matching TRBD2. CDR3 length: 14 residues. Germline V CDR1 and CDR2: SGHTA, FQGTGA. Trimming cost V 0 bases and J 4 bases; bases outside gene matches: 1. CDR3 residues: CASSLTAGADTQYF. As DNA, the CDR3 is TGTGCCAGCAGCTTAACTGCGGGGGCAGATACGCAGTATTTT. Looking up the rest from reference TRBV7-3 and TRBJ2-3 gives the full variable domain: GAGVSQTPSNKVTEKGKYVELRCDPISGHTALYWYRQSLGQGPEFLIYFQGTGAADDSGLPNDRFFAVRPEGSVSTLKIQRTERGDSAVYLCASSLTAGADTQYFGPGTRLTVL.

The J gene is TRBJ2-7, the V gene TRBV2; 12 positions agree with TRBD2. The J segment lost 3 bases and the V segment lost 6 bases, leaving 15 bases of the junction unmatched. CDR1 and CDR2 from the germline V gene are SNHLY and FYNNEI. This CDR3 has 18 amino acids. The CDR3 sequence: CASRGLAGLGKTYYEQYF. DNA of the CDR3: TGTGCCAGCAGGGGACTAGCGGGTCTCGGCAAGACTTACTACGAGCAGTACTTC.

The chain has TRBV3-1 (or the pseudogene TRBV3-2) and TRBJ1-6, with D perhaps matching TRBD1 (5 bases). The CDR3 sequence is 16 residues long. V lost 0 bases and J lost 9, with 15 bases in between. Germline V gene sequence: CDR1 LGHDT, CDR2 YNNKEL (reference sequence). CDR3 residues: CASSQDRLQDFSPLHF. The DNA of the CDR3 is TGTGCCAGCAGCCAAGATCGGCTACAGGATTTTTCACCCCTCCACTTT.

The V call is TRBV7-2, the J call TRBJ2-7, with 10 positions matching TRBD2. Trimming cost V 2 bases and J 2 bases; bases outside gene matches: 6. The CDR3 extends over 16 amino acids. Per the germline V gene, CDR1 is SGHTA and CDR2 is FQGNSA. The CDR3 DNA reads as TGTGCCAGCAGCTTATATTCTAGCGGGGGCCCCTACGAGCAGTACTTC. This translates into CASSLYSSGGPYEQYF.

In its sample, this clone was seen a few times. The rearrangement joins TRBV13 to TRBJ1-6, with TRBD1 identical over 8 bases. The CDR3 is 16 residues long. V shed 0 bases and J 9 bases; nucleotides not matched to a gene: 7. Germline V CDR1 and CDR2: PRHDT, FYEKMQ (reference sequence). The CDR3 is CASSLGATGVISPLHF. DNA for the CDR3: TGTGCCAGCAGCTTAGGTGCGACAGGGGTGATTTCACCCCTCCACTTT.

V is TRBV18 and J is TRBJ1-1; tentative D call: TRBD1 (5 bases). CDR1 KGHSH and CDR2 LQKENI come from the germline V gene. The ends were cut back, 3 bases at V and 1 base at J, with 18 bases in the middle. The CDR3 totals 17 residues. The CDR3 region is CASSPRRDSTENTEAFF. As DNA, the CDR3 is TGTGCCAGCTCACCCAGGCGTGATTCGACAGAGAACACTGAAGCTTTCTTT.

This clone was recorded many times. The CDR3 sequence is CASSLFPGSGELFF. In DNA form, the CDR3 reads TGTGCCAGCAGCTTGTTCCCGGGGTCCGGGGAGCTGTTTTTT. This chain links TRBV7-2 with TRBJ2-2, with D possibly being TRBD2 (5 bases). The V gene's germline CDR1 is SGHTA and CDR2 FQGNSA. V gave up 3 bases and J gave up 6 bases, with 11 bases separating them. The CDR3 length is 14 residues. The whole variable domain, remainder taken from reference TRBV7-2 and TRBJ2-2, is GAGVSQSPSNKVTEKGKDVELRCDPISGHTALYWYRQSLGQGLEFLIYFQGNSAPDKSGLPSDRFSAERTGGSVSTLTIQRTQQEDSAVYLCASSLFPGSGELFFGEGSRLTVL.

The V call is TRBV29-1, the J call TRBJ1-1, with TRBD1 matching over 9 bases. Germline values: CDR1 SQVTM, CDR2 ANQGSEA. The CDR3 runs to 15 residues. The V and J ends lost 2 bases and 4 bases, in that order; junction bases with no gene match: 8. CDR3 in amino acids: CSVELGTGLITEAFF. The CDR3 DNA sequence: TGCAGCGTTGAACTCGGGACAGGGTTGATCACTGAAGCTTTCTTT.

V gene TRBV6-5 combines with J gene TRBJ1-2; 7 bases agree with TRBD1. The CDR3 has 16 amino acids. Germline V lookup: CDR1 MNHEY, CDR2 SVGAGI. Trimming removed 4 bases from V and 3 bases from J; junction bases left unmatched: 11. DNA of the CDR3: TGTGCCAGCAGTTCCCGGGAGGGGGCCCAGGACTATGGCTACACCTTC. Amino acid sequence: CASSSREGAQDYGYTF.

The chain joins TRBV2 to TRBJ2-7; 8 positions agree with TRBD1. Germline values: CDR1 SNHLY, CDR2 FYNNEI. The V gene end was trimmed by 4 bases and the J gene end by 4 bases; junction bases not matched to a gene: 6. The CDR3 contains 14 residues. The CDR3 DNA follows: TGTGCCAGCAGTGCGGGACAGGCCCCTTACGAGCAGTACTTC. Translated: CASSAGQAPYEQYF.

In DNA form, the CDR3 reads TGTGCCAGCACCCTAGGACTAGCGGGGGAGACCCAGTACTTC. Protein sequence: CASTLGLAGETQYF. The rearrangement links TRBV2 to TRBJ2-5, with 12 bases fitting TRBD2. V trimming: 7 bases; J trimming: 5 bases; junction bases outside the gene matches: 5. Per the germline V gene, CDR1 is SNHLY and CDR2 is FYNNEI. This CDR3 has 14 amino acids.

The chain joins TRBV5-1 to TRBJ1-5, with 10 positions matching TRBD1. The J segment lost 0 bases and the V segment lost 2 bases, leaving 2 bases of the junction unmatched. CDR1 and CDR2 (germline): SGHRS, YFSETQ. This CDR3 is built from 16 residues. The CDR3 protein is CASSFGTGDSNQPQHF. CDR3 nucleotides: TGCGCCAGCAGCTTCGGGACAGGGGATAGCAATCAGCCCCAGCATTTT.

Comments on this clone: Other DNA sequences from this sample encode an identical CDR3 as well. V usage is TRBV7-8 and J usage is TRBJ1-5; D is perhaps TRBD1 (5 bases). This CDR3 contains 15 residues. Trimming pared 1 base from V and 3 bases from J, leaving 10 bases between. Germline-derived CDR1 and CDR2 are SGHVS and FQNEAQ. CDR3 residues: CASSLGQGYNQPQHF. CDR3 nucleotides: TGTGCCAGCAGCTTAGGCCAGGGATACAATCAGCCCCAGCATTTT.

The V call is TRBV7-2, the J call TRBJ2-3, with 11 bases identical to TRBD2. This CDR3 is 16 amino acids long. Germline CDR1 is SGHTA and CDR2 is FQGNSA. The V segment lost 5 bases and the J segment 2 bases; nucleotides outside the gene matches: 6. In nucleotides, the CDR3 is TGTGCCAGCAGCGGACGACTAGCGGGGTACACAGATACGCAGTATTTT. It yields the protein CASSGRLAGYTDTQYF.

V gene TRBV29-1 combines with J gene TRBJ1-1, with D maybe TRBD1 (6 bases). Trimming stripped 3 bases from V and 3 bases from J, with 11 bases between. This CDR3 region has 13 residues. Germline V lookup: CDR1 SQVTM, CDR2 ANQGSEA. The CDR3 DNA reads as TGCAGCGTTGACAGGGGAGGGTACACTGAAGCTTTCTTT. It translates to CSVDRGGYTEAFF.

The J gene is TRBJ1-5, the V gene TRBV5-6; D not resolved. Per the germline V gene, CDR1 is SGHDT and CDR2 is YYEEEE. This CDR3 contains 15 residues. Trimming took off 0 bases at V and 6 bases at J, with 13 bases between the two ends. The CDR3 DNA is TGTGCCAGCAGCTTGGCCTTGACGGGAAGTCAGCCCCAGCATTTT. This codes for CASSLALTGSQPQHF. The full variable domain, in which reference TRBV5-6 and TRBJ1-5 provide the parts outside the CDR3, is DAGVTQSPTHLIKTRGQQVTLRCSPKSGHDTVSWYQQALGQGPQFIFQYYEEEERQRGNFPDRFSGHQFPNYSSELNVNALLLGDSALYLCASSLALTGSQPQHFGDGTRLSIL.

This chain connects TRBV6-6 to TRBJ2-7; 11 positions match TRBD1. The V segment lost 5 bases and the J segment 2 bases; nucleotides outside the gene matches: 5. The CDR3 has 15 residues. Germline V gives CDR1 MNHNY, CDR2 SVGAGI (reference sequence). CDR3 in DNA: TGTGCCAGCAGTCCCAGGGACAGGGGGACCTACGAGCAGTACTTC. Residues: CASSPRDRGTYEQYF.

This clone was seen more than once but under ten times. J is TRBJ1-6 and V is TRBV19; TRBD1 matches at 7 bases. The CDR3 has 17 amino acids. CDR1 and CDR2 (germline): LNHDA, SQIVND (reference sequence). V lost 0 bases and J lost 4; bases outside the gene matches: 6. The CDR3 DNA is TGTGCCAGTAGTATAGATTGGACAGGATCTTATAATTCACCCCTCCACTTT. Protein: CASSIDWTGSYNSPLHF.

The chain uses TRBV7-2 and TRBJ2-7; 8 bases line up with TRBD1. V trimming: 4 bases; J trimming: 3 bases; junction bases outside the gene matches: 8. The CDR3 totals 15 residues. Germline CDR1 and CDR2: SGHTA and FQGNSA. In DNA, the CDR3 is TGTGCCAGCAGCTCCGATGGACAGGGTTTCTACGAGCAGTACTTC. Translated: CASSSDGQGFYEQYF.

This chain connects TRBV18 to TRBJ1-2; 8 bases are shared with TRBD1. This CDR3 is 15 amino acids long. V shed 6 bases, J shed 6 bases, and the junction held 12 bases outside the gene matches. Germline V CDR1 and CDR2: KGHSH, LQKENI. CDR3 in DNA: TGTGCCAGCTCTCCCCGACAGGGGCAGGAGGATGGCTACACCTTC. Its protein is CASSPRQGQEDGYTF.